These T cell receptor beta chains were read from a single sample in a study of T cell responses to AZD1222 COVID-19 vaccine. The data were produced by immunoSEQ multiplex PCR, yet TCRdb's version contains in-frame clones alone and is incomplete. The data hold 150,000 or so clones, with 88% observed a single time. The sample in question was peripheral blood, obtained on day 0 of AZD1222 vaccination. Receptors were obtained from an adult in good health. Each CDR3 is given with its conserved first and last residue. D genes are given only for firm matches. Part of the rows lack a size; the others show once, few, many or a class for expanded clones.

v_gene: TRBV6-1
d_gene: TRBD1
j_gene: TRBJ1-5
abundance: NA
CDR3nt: TGTGCCAGCAGTGAAGGACAGGGCAACAATCAGCCCCAGCATTTT
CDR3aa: CASSEGQGNNQPQHF

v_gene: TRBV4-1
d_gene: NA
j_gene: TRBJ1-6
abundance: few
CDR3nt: TGCGCCAGCAGCCAAGATTGGGGTTCACCCCTCCACTTT
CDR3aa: CASSQDWGSPLHF

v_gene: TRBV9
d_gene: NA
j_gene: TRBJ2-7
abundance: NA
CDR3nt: TGTGCCAGCATCGTGACCGGGACTTTTCCTTCCTACGAGCAGTACTTC
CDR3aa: CASIVTGTFPSYEQYF

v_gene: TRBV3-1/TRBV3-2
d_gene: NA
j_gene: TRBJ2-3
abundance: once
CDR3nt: TGTGCCAGCAGCCCCCGCGGGTCAGATACGCAGTATTTT
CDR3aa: CASSPRGSDTQYF

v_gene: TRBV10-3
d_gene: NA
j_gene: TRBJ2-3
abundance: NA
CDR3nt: TGTGCCATCAAGGACAGTGTAGCAGATACGCAGTATTTT
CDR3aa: CAIKDSVADTQYF

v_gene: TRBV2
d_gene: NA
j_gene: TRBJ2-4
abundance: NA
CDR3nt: TGTGCCAGCAGTCTTCAGGTGATTCAGTACTTC
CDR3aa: CASSLQVIQYF

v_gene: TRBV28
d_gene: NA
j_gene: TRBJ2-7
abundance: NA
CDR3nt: TGTGCCAGCATGATGACAGGAACCTACGAGCAGTACTTC
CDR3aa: CASMMTGTYEQYF

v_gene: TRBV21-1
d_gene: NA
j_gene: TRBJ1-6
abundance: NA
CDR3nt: TGTGCCAGCAGCAAAGCAAGAGGCAGCCACTATAATTCACCCCTCCACTTT
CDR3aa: CASSKARGSHYNSPLHF

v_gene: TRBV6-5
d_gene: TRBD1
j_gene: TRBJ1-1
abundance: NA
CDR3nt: TGTGCCAGCAGTTTAGGACAGGGGGAAGCTTTCTTT
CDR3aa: CASSLGQGEAFF

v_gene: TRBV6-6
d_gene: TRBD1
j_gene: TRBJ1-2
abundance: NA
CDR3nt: TGTGCCAGCAATATACTAGGACAGGGCGACGGCTACACCTTC
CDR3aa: CASNILGQGDGYTF

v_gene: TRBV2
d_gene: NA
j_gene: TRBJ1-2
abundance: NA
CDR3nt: TGTGCCAGCAGTGTACAGGACTATGGCTACACCTTC
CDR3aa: CASSVQDYGYTF

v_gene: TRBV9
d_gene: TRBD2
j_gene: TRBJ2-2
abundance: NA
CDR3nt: TGTGCCAGCAGCGGCAGCGGGGGGAACACCGGGGAGCTGTTTTTT
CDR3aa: CASSGSGGNTGELFF

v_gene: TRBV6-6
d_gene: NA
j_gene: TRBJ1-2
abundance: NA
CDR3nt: TGTGCCAGCAGTTACTCTTCTAGGGACTATGGCTACACCTTC
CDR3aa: CASSYSSRDYGYTF